This T cell receptor (beta chain) emerged from a study of blood T cell repertoires in COVID-19. Clones were sequenced by immunoSEQ multiplex PCR, and TCRdb holds only the in-frame ones, with some missing. The table records 380,000 or so clones, roughly 86% of them present only once. Germline V gene sequence: CDR1 LGHDT, CDR2 YNNKEL (reference sequence). Trimming stripped 1 base from V and 6 bases from J, with 4 bases between. The CDR3 has 12 amino acids. This receptor was identified in a man younger than 45 who had recovered from COVID-19. J is TRBJ1-5 and V is TRBV3-1 (or the pseudogene TRBV3-2); D is uncertain. Sequencing was done on a sample of PBMCs or T cells enriched from blood (not recorded which). CDR3 in DNA: TGTGCCAGCAGCCAAGGGAGTCAGCCCCAGCATTTT. Translation: CASSQGSQPQHF.